The present TCR beta chain was sequenced within a study of CD8+ T cells in alopecia areata. Extracted from the samples, RNA was reverse transcribed into cDNA to serve as the sequencing template. Here immunoSEQ multiplex PCR was the method, and the copy in TCRdb shows in-frame clones only, minus some. The sample has around 120,000 clones, about 54% seen once; the top ten hold under 35%. Study-wide results and limits: Relative to normal scalp, lesional scalp, especially alopecia totalis/universalis, showed higher clonality. TCR sharing was clearer in mice than between patients, perhaps partly owing to patient HLA diversity.

The length of the CDR3 is 12 residues. CDR1 GTSNPN and CDR2 SVGIG come from the germline V gene (reference sequence). The junction had 3 bases not matched to a gene; V was cut back by 3 bases and J by 8 bases. With regard to this clone: Its matching antigen is unknown.

Described treatment: oral pan-JAK inhibitor, 5-10 mg twice daily. Those with alopecia areata gave lesional scalp punch biopsies and peripheral blood. Isolation of CD4+ and CD8+ T cells from PBMCs was achieved by sorting. This specimen consisted of CD8+ T cells sorted from blood, obtained at week 4, from a patient treated with tofacitinib. This rearrangement joins TRBV30 to TRBJ1-2, with 10 bases aligning to TRBD1. This receptor was identified in a human donor with alopecia areata. The CDR3 nucleotides read TGTGCCTGGAGAGACAGGGGGCTCGGCTACACCTTC. Amino acid sequence: CAWRDRGLGYTF.